Listed below are T cell receptor beta chains from one sample, sequenced in a study of OX40 agonist ivuxolimab in advanced cancers. Here immunoSEQ multiplex PCR was the method, and the copy in TCRdb shows in-frame clones only, minus some. Of some 21,000 clones listed, 75% to 85% are singletons. The material sequenced was CD4+ or CD8+ T cells sorted from blood, taken in a trial of the OX40 agonist ivuxolimab. The receptors were sampled from an adult with an advanced solid tumor such as melanoma, head and neck, liver or kidney cancer. CDR3s include the opening cysteine and the closing phenylalanine or tryptophan. D genes are given only for firm matches. Clone size is stated in some rows and not others, as once, few, many or a class when expanded.

DNA,CDR3,V,size,length,D,J
TGTGCCAGCAGCCGGACGGTGAACACTGAAGCTTTCTTT,CASSRTVNTEAFF,TRBV28,-,13,-,TRBJ1-1
TGTGCCGGGGGTACAGGGGGACTGTCTGAAGCTTTCTTT,CAGGTGGLSEAFF,TRBV2,-,13,TRBD1,TRBJ1-1
TGCGCCAGCAGCCAAGGGATCGGGGGACCTAGCACAGATACGCAGTATTTT,CASSQGIGGPSTDTQYF,TRBV4-1,-,17,-,TRBJ2-3
TGCGCCCCTCGGCGGGGGAATCAGCCCCAGCATTTT,CAPRRGNQPQHF,TRBV23-1,-,12,-,TRBJ1-5
TGTGCCAGCAGCTTAGTGGGTTTGCAGACCCAGTACTTC,CASSLVGLQTQYF,TRBV7-9,-,13,-,TRBJ2-5
TGTGCCAGCAGGCCGACAGGGAGGACTGAAGCTTTCTTT,CASRPTGRTEAFF,TRBV2,few,13,TRBD1,TRBJ1-1
TGCGCCAGCAGCCAAGATCCTAGCCAGGGGCGATACTATGGCTACACCTTC,CASSQDPSQGRYYGYTF,TRBV4-3,-,17,-,TRBJ1-2
TGTGCCAGCAGGAACCTAATAGATAATGAGCAGTTCTTC,CASRNLIDNEQFF,TRBV28,once,13,-,TRBJ2-1
TGTGCCAGCAGCCAACCAGGCTACGAGCAGTACTTC,CASSQPGYEQYF,TRBV7-9,-,12,-,TRBJ2-7
TGTGCCACCCAGGTCTTGGACAGGTCCTTCACCGGGGAGCTGTTTTTT,CATQVLDRSFTGELFF,TRBV7-6,-,16,TRBD1,TRBJ2-2
TGCGCCAGCAGCATCCCCTCTAATGCAGAGCAGTACTTC,CASSIPSNAEQYF,TRBV5-1,-,13,-,TRBJ2-7
TGTGCCAGCAGTGAGGGAACTGAAGCTTTCTTT,CASSEGTEAFF,TRBV2,many,11,-,TRBJ1-1
TGCGCCAGCAGCCCCCCCGCGGCGGGGGGACGGGTTGAGCAGTTCTTC,CASSPPAAGGRVEQFF,TRBV4-1,-,16,TRBD2,TRBJ2-1
TGTGCCAGCAGCTTATCCTCTTTACGGGAGACCCAGTACTTC,CASSLSSLRETQYF,TRBV7-9,-,14,-,TRBJ2-5
TGTGCCAGCAGCTTATCGGGTTCGTCGCCCACTTCACCCCTCCACTTT,CASSLSGSSPTSPLHF,TRBV7-2,-,16,-,TRBJ1-6
TGCGCCAGCAGCCACCAGCCTGGGAAACTGTTTTTT,CASSHQPGKLFF,TRBV4-1,-,12,-,TRBJ1-4
TGTGCCAGCAGCATAGACTTAGGAACCTACGAGCAGTACTTC,CASSIDLGTYEQYF,TRBV5-5,-,14,-,TRBJ2-7
TGTGCCAGCAGCCCCCCGGGCAAACCGGGAGAGCAGTACTTC,CASSPPGKPGEQYF,TRBV7-9,-,14,-,TRBJ2-7
TGTGCCAGCAGTTTAGCGAGCGGGGGGCTCAATGAGCAGTTCTTC,CASSLASGGLNEQFF,TRBV27,-,15,TRBD2,TRBJ2-1
TGTGCCAGCAGTGAAGCGCTGCGGGATGAGCAGTTCTTC,CASSEALRDEQFF,TRBV6-1,once,13,-,TRBJ2-1
TGTGCCAGCAGCTACGTACCCGGGGAGCTGTTTTTT,CASSYVPGELFF,TRBV7-5,-,12,-,TRBJ2-2
TGTGCCTGCCTAGGCCCCGGGACTAGGGGCTTC,CACLGPGTRGF,TRBV30,-,11,TRBD2,TRBJ2-7
TGTGCCTGGGCCCCTTTAGCCCCCAATCAGCCCCAGCATTTT,CAWAPLAPNQPQHF,TRBV30,-,14,-,TRBJ1-5
TGCGCCAGCAGCCAAGATAAGACTCTTGGGTACAATGAGCAGTTCTTC,CASSQDKTLGYNEQFF,TRBV4-1,-,16,-,TRBJ2-1
TGTGCCAGCTCACCGGGCAGCATATCAACTAATGAAAAACTGTTTTTT,CASSPGSISTNEKLFF,TRBV18,-,16,-,TRBJ1-4
TGTGCCAGCAGATTAACAGGAGTTCGTTCCTACGAGCAGTACTTC,CASRLTGVRSYEQYF,TRBV27,-,15,-,TRBJ2-7
TGTGCCAGCAGTTTAGGGCTCGGGGGTCGTCCCACTGAAGCTTTCTTT,CASSLGLGGRPTEAFF,TRBV28,-,16,-,TRBJ1-1
TGTGCCAGCAGCGTTGGGACAGGGGGCTTCACTGAAGCTTTCTTT,CASSVGTGGFTEAFF,TRBV9,-,15,TRBD1,TRBJ1-1
TGTGCCAGCAGCTTATCCTGGACTAGCGGGGTGGCAGATACGCAGTATTTT,CASSLSWTSGVADTQYF,TRBV7-7,once,17,TRBD2,TRBJ2-3
TGTGCCAGCAGTGCCTCTAATGAAAAACTGTTTTTT,CASSASNEKLFF,TRBV27,-,12,-,TRBJ1-4
TGCAGCGTTGAGGCTACTGGAGAGCAGTACTTC,CSVEATGEQYF,TRBV29-1,-,11,-,TRBJ2-7
TGTGCCAGCAGCTTAGCCCGATCACACATGAACACTGAAGCTTTCTTT,CASSLARSHMNTEAFF,TRBV7-2,-,16,-,TRBJ1-1
TGCAGCGTTGTCCGCCGGGACACTGAAGCTTTCTTT,CSVVRRDTEAFF,TRBV29-1,-,12,-,TRBJ1-1
TGTGCCAGCAGCTTTGTACAGGGGTTTGCCGAGCAGTACTTC,CASSFVQGFAEQYF,TRBV7-9,-,14,TRBD1,TRBJ2-7
TGTGCCAGCAGCGGGGCTAACACTGAAGCTTTCTTT,CASSGANTEAFF,TRBV9,few,12,-,TRBJ1-1
TGTGCCAGCAGCCACTCCGGGACTAGCGGGGGGGCGGCCGGGGAGCTGTTTTTT,CASSHSGTSGGAAGELFF,TRBV4-2,-,18,TRBD2,TRBJ2-2
TGTGCCAGCAGCCCCACCTATGGGGAGGTCCAGCCCCAGCATTTT,CASSPTYGEVQPQHF,TRBV7-9,-,15,-,TRBJ1-5
TGTGCCAGCAGCCACCTGGGGGGGGAGGCTTTCTTT,CASSHLGGEAFF,TRBV11-2,-,12,-,TRBJ1-1
TGTGCCAGCAGCGTAGGATCCACAGATACGCAGTATTTT,CASSVGSTDTQYF,TRBV9,-,13,-,TRBJ2-3
TGCGCCAACGGGGACCCCGGCCATGGCTACACCTTC,CANGDPGHGYTF,TRBV4-3,-,12,-,TRBJ1-2
TGTGCCAGCAGCTTAGCAGCTAGCGGGGGGTATGATGAGCAGTTCTTC,CASSLAASGGYDEQFF,TRBV11-1,-,16,TRBD2,TRBJ2-1
TGTGCCAGTAGTACAGCTAGCGGGAAAATCTACGAGCAGTACTTC,CASSTASGKIYEQYF,TRBV19,-,15,TRBD2,TRBJ2-7
TGTGCCACCGTACAGGGCGGAGAAAACATTCAGTACTTC,CATVQGGENIQYF,TRBV15,-,13,-,TRBJ2-4
TGTGCCAGCAGTGGGACTAGCGGGGACCCAACCCATGAGCAGTTCTTC,CASSGTSGDPTHEQFF,TRBV6-4,-,16,TRBD2,TRBJ2-1
TGTGCCAGCAGCCTGGAGGTCGGGGGGGGAGAAGAGACCCAGTACTTC,CASSLEVGGGEETQYF,TRBV28,-,16,TRBD2,TRBJ2-5
TGCGCCAGCAGCTTTGAACTGAACACTGAAGCTTTCTTT,CASSFELNTEAFF,TRBV5-1,once,13,-,TRBJ1-1
TGTGCCAGCAGTAGAGGAGCAGGGGCCGGGGAGCTGTTTTTT,CASSRGAGAGELFF,TRBV2,once,14,-,TRBJ2-2
TGTGCCAGCAGCCTAGCGGGGGGGCCCACAGATACGCAGTATTTT,CASSLAGGPTDTQYF,TRBV5-4,-,15,TRBD2,TRBJ2-3
TGTGCCTGGAGCGACCACGGGGCTGTTAGCAATCAGCCCCAGCATTTT,CAWSDHGAVSNQPQHF,TRBV30,once,16,-,TRBJ1-5